The source of this T cell receptor (beta chain) is a study of blood T cell repertoires in COVID-19. Overall study: From T cells, B-cell-depleted T cells, or PBMCs came the material, which was cDNA or gDNA.

Enrolment of Seattle patients took place during active infection, and they were followed longitudinally. Measured with immunoSEQ multiplex PCR; TCRdb has only the in-frame clones, and not every one. This sample has 300,000 to 350,000 clones, with roughly 88% found just once. Trimming took 2 bases from V and 4 from J, leaving 11 bases between them. Germline V CDR1 and CDR2: SGHTA, FQGNSA. The CDR3 is 15 amino acids. The sequence was obtained from a woman in her 30s with COVID-19, enrolled during active disease. Sequencing was performed on peripheral blood. The chain recombines TRBV7-2 with TRBJ2-2; no definite D call. The CDR3 is CASSLNLVVTGELFF. CDR3 DNA: TGTGCCAGCAGCTTAAACCTAGTAGTCACCGGGGAGCTGTTTTTT.